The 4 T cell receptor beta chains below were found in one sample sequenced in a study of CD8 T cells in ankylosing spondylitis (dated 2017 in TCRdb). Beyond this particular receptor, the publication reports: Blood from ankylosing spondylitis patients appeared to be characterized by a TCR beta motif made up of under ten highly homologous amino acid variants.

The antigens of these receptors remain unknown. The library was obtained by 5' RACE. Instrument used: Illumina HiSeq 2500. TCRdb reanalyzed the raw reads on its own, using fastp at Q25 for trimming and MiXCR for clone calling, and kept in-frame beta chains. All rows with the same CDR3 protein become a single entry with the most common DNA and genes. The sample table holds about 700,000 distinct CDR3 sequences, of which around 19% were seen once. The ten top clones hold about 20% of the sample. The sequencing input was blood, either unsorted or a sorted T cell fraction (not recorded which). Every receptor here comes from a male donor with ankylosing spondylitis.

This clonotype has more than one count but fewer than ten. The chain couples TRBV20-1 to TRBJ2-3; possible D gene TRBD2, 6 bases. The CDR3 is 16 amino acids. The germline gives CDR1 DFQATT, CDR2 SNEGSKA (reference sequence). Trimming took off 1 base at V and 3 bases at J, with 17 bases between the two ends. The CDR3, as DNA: TGCAGTGCTAGAGCGGGAGCGGTAATGGGTACAGATACGCAGTATTTT. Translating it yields CSARAGAVMGTDTQYF.

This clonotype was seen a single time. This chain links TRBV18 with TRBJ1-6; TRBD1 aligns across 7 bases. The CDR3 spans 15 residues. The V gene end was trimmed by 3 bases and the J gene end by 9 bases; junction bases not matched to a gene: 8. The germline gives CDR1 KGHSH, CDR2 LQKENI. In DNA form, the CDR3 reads TGTGCCAGCTCACCCCAAGACAGGGACGGTTCACCCCTCCACTTT. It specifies CASSPQDRDGSPLHF.

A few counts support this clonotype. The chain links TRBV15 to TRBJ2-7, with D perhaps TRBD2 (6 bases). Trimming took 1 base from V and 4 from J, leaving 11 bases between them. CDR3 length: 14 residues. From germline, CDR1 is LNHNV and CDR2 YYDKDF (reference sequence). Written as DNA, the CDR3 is TGTGCCACCAGCAGAGTGGGAGGAGGGTACGAGCAGTACTTC. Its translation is CATSRVGGGYEQYF.

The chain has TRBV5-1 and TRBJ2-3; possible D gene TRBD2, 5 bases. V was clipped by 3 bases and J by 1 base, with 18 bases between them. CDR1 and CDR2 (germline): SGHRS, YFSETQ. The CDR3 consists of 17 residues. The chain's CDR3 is CASSSTSLGAGTDTQYF. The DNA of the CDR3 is TGCGCCAGCAGCTCTACTAGTCTTGGCGCGGGCACAGATACGCAGTATTTT.